A selection of T cell receptor beta chains follows, all from one sample in a study of T cells in pancreatic ductal adenocarcinoma. This table comes from immunoSEQ multiplex PCR, and its TCRdb copy is limited to in-frame clones, with some not included. Of some 20,000 clones detected, about 90% appear once; the ten largest clones hold 0.75% to 1%. The sample was PBMCs. The receptors stem from a human donor with pancreatic ductal adenocarcinoma. The CDR3 runs from the conserved cysteine through the conserved F or W. The D gene is left open where the match is weak. The size field is filled for only some rows; it gives once, few, many or a size class.

d_call	j_call	v_call	clone_size	cdr3_nt	cdr3_aa
TRBD1	TRBJ1-2	TRBV5-4	few	TGTGCCAGCAGCTCAAGCTACGGGACAGGGTACGCCTATGGCTACACCTTC	CASSSSYGTGYAYGYTF
.	TRBJ1-4	TRBV5-5	.	TGTGCCAGCAGCTTGGCCATGGACATTGAAAAACTGTTTTTT	CASSLAMDIEKLFF
.	TRBJ1-1	TRBV19	.	TGTGCCAGTGGGTGGCGGAGGACTGAAGCTTTCTTT	CASGWRRTEAFF
TRBD1	TRBJ2-3	TRBV6-6	.	TGTGCCAGCAGTTGGACAGGGTTAACAGATACGCAGTATTTT	CASSWTGLTDTQYF
.	TRBJ2-3	TRBV7-2	.	TGTGCCAGCAGCTTACAGCGGCATCTGACAGATACGCAGTATTTT	CASSLQRHLTDTQYF
.	TRBJ1-2	TRBV6-5	.	TGTGCCAGCAGTCCCCGGCGGGAGTACTATGGCTACACCTTC	CASSPRREYYGYTF
.	TRBJ1-1	TRBV6-5	.	TGTGCCAGCAGTCCTCTTTTTGGGGGGATCACTGAAGCTTTCTTT	CASSPLFGGITEAFF
.	TRBJ1-6	TRBV5-1	once	TGCGCCAGCAGCTTGGAGGGGTCCTATAATTCACCCCTCCACTTT	CASSLEGSYNSPLHF
TRBD1	TRBJ1-6	TRBV30	.	TGTGCCTGGATCCCGACAGGGGCTCTCTATAATTCACCCCTCCACTTT	CAWIPTGALYNSPLHF
TRBD2	TRBJ2-1	TRBV13	.	TGTGCCAGCAGCTCGGGACTAGTACCCTACAATGAGCAGTTCTTC	CASSSGLVPYNEQFF
.	TRBJ2-5	TRBV11-3	.	TGTGCCAGCAGCTTAGCTCCGGTTCTAGGAGAGACCCAGTACTTC	CASSLAPVLGETQYF
TRBD1	TRBJ2-7	TRBV6-5	.	TGTGCCAGCAGTTCGAACAGGGGCTACGAGCAGTACTTC	CASSSNRGYEQYF
TRBD2	TRBJ2-1	TRBV7-3	.	TGTGCCAGCAGCTTAGGACTAGCGGAATACAATGAGCAGTTCTTC	CASSLGLAEYNEQFF
TRBD2	TRBJ2-5	TRBV18	.	TGTGCCAGCTCACAAGGGACTAGCGGGACCGGCCAAGAGACCCAGTACTTC	CASSQGTSGTGQETQYF
.	TRBJ2-6	TRBV5-6	few	TGTGCCAGCAGCTTGGGAGCCTCTGGGGCCAACGTCCTGACTTTC	CASSLGASGANVLTF
.	TRBJ1-2	TRBV5-6	.	TGTGCCAGCAGCTTGGGGGCGGGAAACTATGGCTACACCTTC	CASSLGAGNYGYTF
.	TRBJ1-1	TRBV28	once	TGTGCCAGCAGTTTAATGGAGTACATGAACACTGAAGCTTTCTTT	CASSLMEYMNTEAFF
TRBD2	TRBJ2-3	TRBV5-1	.	TGCGCCAGCAGCTCCGGACTAGCGGGGGGGCAAGGCACAGATACGCAGTATTTT	CASSSGLAGGQGTDTQYF
TRBD1	TRBJ2-1	TRBV28	few	TGTGCCAGCACAGGGGGCAGGCGCAATGAGCAGTTCTTC	CASTGGRRNEQFF
.	TRBJ2-7	TRBV28	.	TGTGCCAGCAGCAAGTCATGGGCCGAGCAGTACTTC	CASSKSWAEQYF
.	TRBJ1-6	TRBV27	few	TGTGCCAGCACCCCGGTGGGGGCGAAGAATTCACCCCTCCACTTT	CASTPVGAKNSPLHF
.	TRBJ1-4	TRBV7-9	.	TGTGCCAGCAGCTCGGGGGGACGGCTTAATGAAAAACTGTTTTTT	CASSSGGRLNEKLFF
.	TRBJ2-3	TRBV19	.	TGTGCCAGTGGGACTGGCGGTACTAGCACAGATACGCAGTATTTT	CASGTGGTSTDTQYF
.	TRBJ2-7	TRBV27	.	TGTGCCAGCAGTTCAGAACCGACATTCATCAACGAGCAGTACTTC	CASSSEPTFINEQYF
.	TRBJ1-3	TRBV5-1	.	TGCGCCAGCAGCCCGGGCGTAGGAGGTGCAGGAAACACCATATATTTT	CASSPGVGGAGNTIYF
TRBD2	TRBJ2-3	TRBV28	.	TGTGCCAGCAGTTTATTTACTAGCGGGGGGGCCAGAGATACGCAGTATTTT	CASSLFTSGGARDTQYF
.	TRBJ2-4	TRBV4-2	.	TGTGCCAGCAGCCAAGATCGCGAGGGAAACATTCAGTACTTC	CASSQDREGNIQYF
.	TRBJ1-6	TRBV7-2	.	TGTGCCAGCAGCTTAGAGTCGAGCAGGGTCGCGACACCCCTCCACTTT	CASSLESSRVATPLHF
TRBD1	TRBJ1-2	TRBV7-4	.	TGTGCCAGCAGCCCATCCTGGGGCGGACAGGGGGGCTACACCTTC	CASSPSWGGQGGYTF
.	TRBJ1-3	TRBV6-4	.	TGTGCCAGCATCAAAAATATGGGCAGGGGTGGAAACACCATATATTTT	CASIKNMGRGGNTIYF
TRBD1	TRBJ1-5	TRBV5-5	once	TGTGCCAGCAGCATACAGGGGAATCAGCCCCAGCATTTT	CASSIQGNQPQHF
.	TRBJ1-4	TRBV21-1	.	TGTGCCAGCAGCCCCCTTAACCGGGACAGGGATGAAAAACTGTTTTTT	CASSPLNRDRDEKLFF
.	TRBJ2-2	TRBV9	.	TGTGCCAGCAGCCCGGACTCGAACACCGGGGAGCTGTTTTTT	CASSPDSNTGELFF
TRBD2	TRBJ2-1	TRBV6-1	.	TGTGCCAGCGGAGCCGGGACTACCAATGAGCAGTTCTTC	CASGAGTTNEQFF
.	TRBJ2-1	TRBV6-1	.	TGTGCCAGCAGTGAAGCTGCGCCGGAGTACAATGAGCAGTTCTTC	CASSEAAPEYNEQFF
.	TRBJ1-4	TRBV5-5	.	TGTGCCAGCAGCCTTGGGGTGGCAGGGGAACTAACTAATGAAAAACTGTTTTTT	CASSLGVAGELTNEKLFF
.	TRBJ2-5	TRBV19	.	TGTGCCAGTAGACAAACAGGGTCAGAGACCCAGTACTTC	CASRQTGSETQYF
TRBD1	TRBJ2-7	TRBV27	.	TGTGCCAGCAGTTCCTGGACAGGAGCTGGAAGGAATTCCTACGAGCAGTACTTC	CASSSWTGAGRNSYEQYF
TRBD1	TRBJ2-3	TRBV19	.	TGTGCCAGTAGAGGTTTAGGGACAGCCACAGATACGCAGTATTTT	CASRGLGTATDTQYF
TRBD1	TRBJ1-6	TRBV5-1	.	TGCGCCAGCAGCGGGGGACAGGGAAGCAATTCACCCCTCCACTTT	CASSGGQGSNSPLHF
TRBD1	TRBJ2-7	TRBV5-4	medium-sized	TGTGCCAGCAGCACCCCCGGGACAGTATACGAGCAGTACTTC	CASSTPGTVYEQYF
.	TRBJ1-2	TRBV4-3	once	TGCGCCAGCAGCCAAATTCTCAACTATGGCTACACCTTC	CASSQILNYGYTF
.	TRBJ1-5	TRBV19	.	TGTGCCAGTCGTAGTGAACAGGGCCAGCCCCAGCATTTT	CASRSEQGQPQHF
.	TRBJ1-3	TRBV6-1	.	TGTGCCACCGCCCGGGGGTACTCTGGAAACACCATATATTTT	CATARGYSGNTIYF
TRBD1	TRBJ1-2	TRBV28	.	TGTGCCAGCAGTTCCCCCGGGACAGGGGCAACCTTAACTAACTATGGCTACACCTTC	CASSSPGTGATLTNYGYTF
TRBD1	TRBJ2-7	TRBV6-1	.	TGTGCCAGCAGTGAAAGAGGGGACAGGGGGGACGAGCAGTACTTC	CASSERGDRGDEQYF
.	TRBJ2-7	TRBV25-1	few	TGTGCCAGCAGCCTAGGGGCAGGGGTCGAGCAGTACTTC	CASSLGAGVEQYF
.	TRBJ1-3	TRBV19	.	TGTGCCAGTAGTATCTGGGCCTCTGGAAACACCATATATTTT	CASSIWASGNTIYF
.	TRBJ2-5	TRBV5-8	once	TGTGCCAGCAGCTTACGGGACATCCAAGAGACCCAGTACTTC	CASSLRDIQETQYF
.	TRBJ2-7	TRBV28	.	TGTGCCAGCAGTCATGACAGAGAGCAGTACTTC	CASSHDREQYF
TRBD2	TRBJ2-1	TRBV18	.	TGTGCCAGCTCACCATATTATAGCGGGGGAGACAATGAGCAGTTCTTC	CASSPYYSGGDNEQFF
.	TRBJ2-3	TRBV7-9	once	TGTGCCAGCAGCCCCACAGGGATCCACACAGATACGCAGTATTTT	CASSPTGIHTDTQYF
.	TRBJ1-1	TRBV7-2	.	TGTGCCAGCAGCTTTGCTAAGGTCCGGGGGACTGAAGCTTTCTTT	CASSFAKVRGTEAFF
TRBD1	TRBJ1-1	TRBV11-3	.	TGTGCCAGCAGCTTAGGATGGACAGGGAAGGCTTTCTTT	CASSLGWTGKAFF
.	TRBJ1-1	TRBV6-5	.	TGTGCCACCCTTCTCGACAGAGGGAACACTGAAGCTTTCTTT	CATLLDRGNTEAFF
.	TRBJ2-7	TRBV9	.	TGTGCCAGCAGCGTAGAGAGCGCGGGAGAGCAGTACTTC	CASSVESAGEQYF